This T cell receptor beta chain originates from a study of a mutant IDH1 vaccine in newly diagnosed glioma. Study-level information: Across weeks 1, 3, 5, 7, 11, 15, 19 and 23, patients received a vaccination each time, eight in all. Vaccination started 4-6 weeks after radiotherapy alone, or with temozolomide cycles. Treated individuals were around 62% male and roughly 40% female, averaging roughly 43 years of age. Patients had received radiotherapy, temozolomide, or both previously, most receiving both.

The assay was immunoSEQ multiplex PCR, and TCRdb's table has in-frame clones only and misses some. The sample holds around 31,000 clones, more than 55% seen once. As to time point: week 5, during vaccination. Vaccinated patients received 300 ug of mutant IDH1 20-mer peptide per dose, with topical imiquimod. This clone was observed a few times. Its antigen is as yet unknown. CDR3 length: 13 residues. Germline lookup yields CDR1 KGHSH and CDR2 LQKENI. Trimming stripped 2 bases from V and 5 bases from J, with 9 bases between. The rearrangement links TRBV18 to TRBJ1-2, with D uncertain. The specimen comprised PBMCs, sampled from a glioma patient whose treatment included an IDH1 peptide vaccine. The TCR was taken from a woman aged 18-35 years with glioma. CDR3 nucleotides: TGTGCCAGCTCACCAGTTGACCGTTATGGCTACACCTTC. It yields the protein CASSPVDRYGYTF.